This T cell receptor beta chain was found in a study of post-analysis software for immune sequencing data. Study-wide results and caveats: Strong same-batch co-clustering of samples appeared with F measure clustering. Compared against controls, patients with multiple sclerosis displayed significantly lower normalized Chao1 diversity.

Unique molecular identifiers were built into the TCR beta cDNA libraries. TCRdb reprocessed the PCR reads with MiXCR, giving one entry per CDR3 protein. The sample has about 570,000 distinct CDR3 sequences; 30% to 40% are singletons. As concerns this clonotype: Antigen: not known.

This sequence was found in a girl aged 2 to 17 with multiple sclerosis. Sequencing was performed on blood.

The CDR3 is CSLSTGGYGYTF. The CDR3 DNA reads TGCAGCCTGTCCACAGGGGGGTATGGCTACACCTTC. The rearrangement joins TRBV29-1 to TRBJ1-2; 8 positions match TRBD1. Per the germline V gene, CDR1 is SQVTM and CDR2 is ANQGSEA. The junction had 7 bases not matched to a gene; V was cut back by 8 bases and J by 5 bases. The CDR3 contains 12 residues.